The rows below give T cell receptor beta chains drawn from one sample of a study of shared clonotypes between healthy human individuals. Some clones are missing from TCRdb's copy, which holds only in-frame ones; the method was immunoSEQ multiplex PCR. The sample lists under 1,100,000 clones; approximately 80% were seen once. What was sequenced was memory CD4+ T cells from PBMCs. These receptors were obtained from a young man in good health. Some clones in this sample may be carry-over from other donors' samples. CDR3s include the opening cysteine and the closing phenylalanine or tryptophan. The order of the fields is V gene, D gene, J gene, CDR3 length, CDR3 protein. The D gene is left open where the match is weak.

TRBV11-2	TRBD2	TRBJ2-7	16	CASSSIRASGFYEQYF
TRBV4-3	TRBD1	TRBJ2-7	16	CASSQDYGTGTFEQYF
TRBV30	.	TRBJ1-4	12	CAYYFIDEKLFF
TRBV6-1	TRBD1	TRBJ2-5	14	CASRSGTGVETQYF
TRBV4-2	TRBD1	TRBJ2-5	14	CASSRDRGKETQYF
TRBV28	.	TRBJ1-2	15	CASSRTGTSWYGYTF
TRBV19	TRBD1	TRBJ1-5	16	CASSTGDRGYSGPQHF
TRBV4-2	.	TRBJ1-2	16	CASSQASFGGGYGYTF
TRBV7-3	.	TRBJ2-2	14	CASSLTRVAGELFF
TRBV5-5	.	TRBJ1-4	15	CASSSNSRTNEKLFF
TRBV30	.	TRBJ2-7	11	CAWSFGGEQYF